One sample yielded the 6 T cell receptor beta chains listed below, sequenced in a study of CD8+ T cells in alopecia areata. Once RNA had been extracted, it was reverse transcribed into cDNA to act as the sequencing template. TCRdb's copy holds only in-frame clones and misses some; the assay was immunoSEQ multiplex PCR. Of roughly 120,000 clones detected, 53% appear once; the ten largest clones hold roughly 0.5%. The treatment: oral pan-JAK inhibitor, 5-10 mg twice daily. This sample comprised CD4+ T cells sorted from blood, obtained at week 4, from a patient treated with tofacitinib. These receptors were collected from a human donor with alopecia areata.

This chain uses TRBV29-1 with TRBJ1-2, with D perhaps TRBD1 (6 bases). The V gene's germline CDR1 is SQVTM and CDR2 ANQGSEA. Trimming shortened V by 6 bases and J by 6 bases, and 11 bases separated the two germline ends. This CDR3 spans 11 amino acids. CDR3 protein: CSVTRGNGYTF. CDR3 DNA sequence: TGCAGCGTAACCAGGGGAAATGGCTACACCTTC.

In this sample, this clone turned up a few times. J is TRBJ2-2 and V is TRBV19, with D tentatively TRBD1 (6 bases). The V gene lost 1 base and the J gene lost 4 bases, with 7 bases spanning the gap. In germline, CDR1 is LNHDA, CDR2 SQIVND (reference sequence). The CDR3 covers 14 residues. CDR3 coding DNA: TGTGCCAGTAGTATAGCCAGGGGCACCGGGGAGCTGTTTTTT. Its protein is CASSIARGTGELFF.

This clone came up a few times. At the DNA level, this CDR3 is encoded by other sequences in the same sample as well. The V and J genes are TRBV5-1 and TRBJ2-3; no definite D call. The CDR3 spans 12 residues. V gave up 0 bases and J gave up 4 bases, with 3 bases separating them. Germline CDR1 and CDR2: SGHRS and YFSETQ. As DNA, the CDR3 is TGCGCCAGCAGCTTGGGGTCAGATACGCAGTATTTT. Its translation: CASSLGSDTQYF. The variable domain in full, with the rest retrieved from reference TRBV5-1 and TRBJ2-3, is KAGVTQTPRYLIKTRGQQVTLSCSPISGHRSVSWYQQTPGQGLQFLFEYFSETQRNKGNFPGRFSGRQFSNSRSEMNVSTLELGDSALYLCASSLGSDTQYFGPGTRLTVL.

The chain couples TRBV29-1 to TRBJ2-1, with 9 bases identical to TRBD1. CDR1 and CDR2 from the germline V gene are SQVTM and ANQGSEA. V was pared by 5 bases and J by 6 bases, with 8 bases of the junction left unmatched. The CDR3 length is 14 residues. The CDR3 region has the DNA TGCAGCGTTCAGCTGGGACAGGGAGGCAATGAGCAGTTCTTC. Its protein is CSVQLGQGGNEQFF.

The CDR3 here is CAWSVNRVTEAFF. Written as DNA, the CDR3 is TGTGCCTGGAGTGTTAACAGGGTGACTGAAGCTTTCTTT. This chain connects TRBV30 to TRBJ1-1; the D gene is possibly TRBD1 (6 bases). V was shortened by 0 bases and J by 5 bases, with 10 bases between the two germline ends. CDR1 and CDR2 from the germline V gene are GTSNPN and SVGIG (reference sequence). The CDR3 has 13 residues. Full variable domain (outside the CDR3, taken from reference TRBV30 and TRBJ1-1): SQTIHQWPATLVQPVGSPLSLECTVEGTSNPNLYWYRQAAGRGLQLLFYSVGIGQISSEVPQNLSASRPQDRQFILSSKKLLLSDSGFYLCAWSVNRVTEAFFGQGTRLTVV.

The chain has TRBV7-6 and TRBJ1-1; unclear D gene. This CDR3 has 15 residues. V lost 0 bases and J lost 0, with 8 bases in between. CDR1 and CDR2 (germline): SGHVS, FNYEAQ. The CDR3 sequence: CASSLAEGMNTEAFF. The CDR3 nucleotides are TGTGCCAGCAGCTTAGCGGAGGGCATGAACACTGAAGCTTTCTTT.